This TCR beta chain was found in a study of spatial heterogeneity in lung cancer. This clonotype appeared many times. As to time point: blood at routine non-recurrence follow-up after resection. The J segment lost 2 bases and the V segment lost 6 bases, leaving 9 bases of the junction unmatched. The CDR3 is made up of 16 amino acids. The germline V gene has CDR1 SGHAT and CDR2 FQNNGV. TCRdb independently ran MiXCR on the 5' RACE reads; one entry per CDR3 protein. The profile shows 17,000 or so distinct CDR3 sequences, over 8.5% of them singletons. The sequences come from PBMCs, collected at follow-up. This sequence joins TRBV11-2 and TRBJ2-2, with 7 bases lining up with TRBD2. This sequence originates from a male donor with early-stage non-small cell lung cancer. CDR3 bases: TGTGCCAGCAGTCCCTCGGCGGGAGTCAACACCGGGGAGCTGTTTTTT. This sequence encodes CASSPSAGVNTGELFF.